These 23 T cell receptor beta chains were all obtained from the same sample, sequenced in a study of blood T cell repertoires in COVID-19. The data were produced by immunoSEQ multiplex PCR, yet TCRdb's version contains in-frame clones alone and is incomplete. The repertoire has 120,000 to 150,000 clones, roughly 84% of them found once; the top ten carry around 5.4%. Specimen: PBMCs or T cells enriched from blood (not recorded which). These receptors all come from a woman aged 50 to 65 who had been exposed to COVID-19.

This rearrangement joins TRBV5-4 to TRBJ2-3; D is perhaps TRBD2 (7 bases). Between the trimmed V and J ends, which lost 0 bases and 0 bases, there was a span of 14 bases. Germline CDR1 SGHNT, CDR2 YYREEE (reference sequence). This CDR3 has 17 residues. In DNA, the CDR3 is TGTGCCAGCAGCTTGGTTTTCGGGGGGCCTAGCACAGATACGCAGTATTTT. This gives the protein CASSLVFGGPSTDTQYF.

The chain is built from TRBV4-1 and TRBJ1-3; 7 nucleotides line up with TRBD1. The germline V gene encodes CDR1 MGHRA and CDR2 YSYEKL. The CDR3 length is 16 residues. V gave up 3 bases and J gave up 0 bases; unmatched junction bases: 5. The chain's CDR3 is CASSHPGQTSGNTIYF. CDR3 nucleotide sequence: TGCGCCAGCAGCCATCCGGGACAGACCTCTGGAAACACCATATATTTT.

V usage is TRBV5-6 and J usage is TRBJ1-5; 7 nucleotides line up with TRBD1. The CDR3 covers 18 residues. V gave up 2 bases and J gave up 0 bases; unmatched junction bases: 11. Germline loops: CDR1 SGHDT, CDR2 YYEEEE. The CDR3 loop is CASSFSGGTGVSNQPQHF. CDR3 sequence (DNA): TGTGCCAGCAGCTTTTCGGGCGGCACAGGGGTTAGCAATCAGCCCCAGCATTTT.

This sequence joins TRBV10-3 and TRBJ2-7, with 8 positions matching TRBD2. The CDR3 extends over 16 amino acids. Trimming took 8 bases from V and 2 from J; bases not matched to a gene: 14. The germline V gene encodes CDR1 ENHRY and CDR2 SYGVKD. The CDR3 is CAIRDQRESATYEQYF. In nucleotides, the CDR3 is TGTGCCATCCGCGACCAGCGGGAGAGTGCTACCTACGAGCAGTACTTC.

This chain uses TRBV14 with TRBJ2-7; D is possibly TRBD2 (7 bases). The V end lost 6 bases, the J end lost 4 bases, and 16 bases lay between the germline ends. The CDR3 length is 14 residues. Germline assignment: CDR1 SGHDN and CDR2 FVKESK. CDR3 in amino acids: CASRDRGAGYEQYF. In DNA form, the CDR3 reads TGTGCCAGCAGGGACCGGGGGGCCGGGTACGAGCAGTACTTC. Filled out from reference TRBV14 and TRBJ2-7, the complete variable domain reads EAGVTQFPSHSVIEKGQTVTLRCDPISGHDNLYWYRRVMGKEIKFLLHFVKESKQDESGMPNNRFLAERTGGTYSTLKVQPAELEDSGVYFCASRDRGAGYEQYFGPGTRLTVT.

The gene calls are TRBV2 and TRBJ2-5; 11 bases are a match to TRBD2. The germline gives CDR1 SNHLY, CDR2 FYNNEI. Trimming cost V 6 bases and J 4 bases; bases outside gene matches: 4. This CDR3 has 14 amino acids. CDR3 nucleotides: TGTGCCAGCAGCTTAGCGGGGGGGCGAGAGACCCAGTACTTC. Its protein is CASSLAGGRETQYF.

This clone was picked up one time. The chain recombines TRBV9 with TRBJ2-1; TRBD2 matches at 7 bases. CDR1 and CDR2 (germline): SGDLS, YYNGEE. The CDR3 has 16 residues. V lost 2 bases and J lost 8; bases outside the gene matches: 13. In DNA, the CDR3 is TGTGCCAGCAGCGTGTCAGGACTAGTGGGGTTCGATGAGCAGTTCTTC. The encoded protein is CASSVSGLVGFDEQFF.

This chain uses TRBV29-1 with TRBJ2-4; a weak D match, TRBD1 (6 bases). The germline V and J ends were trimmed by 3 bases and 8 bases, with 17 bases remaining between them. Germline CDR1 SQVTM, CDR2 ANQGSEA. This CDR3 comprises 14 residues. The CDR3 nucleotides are TGCAGCGTTGAGTTCATACAGGGTGCGCACATTCAGTACTTC. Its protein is CSVEFIQGAHIQYF.

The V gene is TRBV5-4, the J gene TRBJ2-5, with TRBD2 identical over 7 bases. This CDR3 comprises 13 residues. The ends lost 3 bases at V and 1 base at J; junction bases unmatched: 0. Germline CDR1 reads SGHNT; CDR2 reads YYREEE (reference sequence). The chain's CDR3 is CASSSGGQETQYF. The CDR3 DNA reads TGTGCCAGCAGCTCGGGGGGCCAAGAGACCCAGTACTTC.

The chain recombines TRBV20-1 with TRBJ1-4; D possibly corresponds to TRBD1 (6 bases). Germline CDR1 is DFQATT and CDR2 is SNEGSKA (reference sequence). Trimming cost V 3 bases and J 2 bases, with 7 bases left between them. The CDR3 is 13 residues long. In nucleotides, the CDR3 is TGCAGTGCTAGTAGGGGGACTAATGAAAAACTGTTTTTT. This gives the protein CSASRGTNEKLFF.

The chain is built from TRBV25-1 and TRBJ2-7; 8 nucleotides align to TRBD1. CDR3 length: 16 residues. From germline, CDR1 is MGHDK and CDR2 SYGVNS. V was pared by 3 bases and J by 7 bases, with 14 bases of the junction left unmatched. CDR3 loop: CASSDVRGQARREQYF. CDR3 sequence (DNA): TGTGCCAGCAGTGACGTTAGGGGACAGGCCCGAAGGGAGCAGTACTTC.

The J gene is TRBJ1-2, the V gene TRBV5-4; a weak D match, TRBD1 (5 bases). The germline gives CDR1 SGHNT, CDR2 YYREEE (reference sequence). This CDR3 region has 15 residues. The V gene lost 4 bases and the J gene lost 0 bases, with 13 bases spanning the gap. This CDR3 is CASSAVGGTNYGYTF. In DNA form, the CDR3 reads TGTGCCAGCAGCGCAGTGGGGGGAACTAACTATGGCTACACCTTC.

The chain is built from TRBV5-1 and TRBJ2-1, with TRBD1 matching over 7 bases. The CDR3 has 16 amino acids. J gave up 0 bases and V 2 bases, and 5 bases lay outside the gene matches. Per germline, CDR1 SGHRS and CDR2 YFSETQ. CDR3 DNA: TGCGCCAGCAGCTTCAACCGGGACAGCTCCTACAATGAGCAGTTCTTC. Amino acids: CASSFNRDSSYNEQFF.

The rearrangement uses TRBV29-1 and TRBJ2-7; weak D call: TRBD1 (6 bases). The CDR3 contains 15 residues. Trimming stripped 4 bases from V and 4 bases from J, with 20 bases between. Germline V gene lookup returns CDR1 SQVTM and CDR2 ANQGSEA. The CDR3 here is CSVGGPTGPSYEQYF. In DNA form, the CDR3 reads TGCAGCGTTGGGGGTCCAACAGGGCCGTCTTACGAGCAGTACTTC.

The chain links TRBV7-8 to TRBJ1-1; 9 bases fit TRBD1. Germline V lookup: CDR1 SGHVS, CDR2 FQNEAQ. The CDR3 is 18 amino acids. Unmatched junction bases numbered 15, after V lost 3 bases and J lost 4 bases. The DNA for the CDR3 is TGTGCCAGCAGCTTTAGGGGACAGGGAACGGCCCCCATCACTGAAGCTTTCTTT. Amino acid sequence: CASSFRGQGTAPITEAFF.

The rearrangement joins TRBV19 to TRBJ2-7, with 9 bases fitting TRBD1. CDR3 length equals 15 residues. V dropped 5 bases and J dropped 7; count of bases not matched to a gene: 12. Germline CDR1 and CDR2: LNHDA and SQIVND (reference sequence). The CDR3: CASSAVGTGSSEQYF. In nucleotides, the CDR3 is TGTGCCAGTAGTGCGGTAGGGACAGGGTCGAGTGAGCAGTACTTC.

CDR3 residues: CASSESRWNPRNEQFF. CDR3 in DNA: TGCGCCAGCAGTGAGTCGAGGTGGAATCCACGCAATGAGCAGTTCTTC. The chain has TRBV10-1 and TRBJ2-1; D ambiguous. In germline, CDR1 is WNHNN, CDR2 SYGVQD (reference sequence). V was shortened by 0 bases and J by 6 bases, with 15 bases between the two germline ends. The CDR3 loop spans 16 amino acids.

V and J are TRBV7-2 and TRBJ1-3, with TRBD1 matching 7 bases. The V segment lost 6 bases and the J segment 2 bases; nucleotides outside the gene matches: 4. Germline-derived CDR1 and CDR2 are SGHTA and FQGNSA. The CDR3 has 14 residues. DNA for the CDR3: TGTGCCAGCAGGGGACAGCCGACTGGAAACACCATATATTTT. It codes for CASRGQPTGNTIYF.

CDR3 nucleotides: TGTGCCAGCAGCTTAGAAGCGGGGAGCTCCTACAATGAGCAGTTCTTC. It translates to CASSLEAGSSYNEQFF. The chain employs TRBV7-6 and TRBJ2-1; 7 bases align to TRBD2. Germline values: CDR1 SGHVS, CDR2 FNYEAQ. V shed 1 base, J shed 0 bases, and the junction held 3 bases outside the gene matches. CDR3 length equals 16 residues.

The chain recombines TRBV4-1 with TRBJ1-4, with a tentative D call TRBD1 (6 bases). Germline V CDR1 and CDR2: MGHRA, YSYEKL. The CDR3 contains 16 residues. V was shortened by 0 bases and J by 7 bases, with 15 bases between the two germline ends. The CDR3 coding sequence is TGCGCCAGCAGCCAAGAACAGGGAAGTTTCGGTGAAAAACTGTTTTTT. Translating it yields CASSQEQGSFGEKLFF.

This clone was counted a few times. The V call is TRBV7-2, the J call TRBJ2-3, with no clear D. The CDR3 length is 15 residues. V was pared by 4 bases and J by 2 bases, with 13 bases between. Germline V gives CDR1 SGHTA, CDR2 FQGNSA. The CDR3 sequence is CASSSRTANTDTQYF. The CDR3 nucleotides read TGTGCCAGCAGCTCCCGAACCGCTAACACAGATACGCAGTATTTT.

The CDR3 nucleotides are TGCGCCAGCAGTGAGGGTAGCGGAGGCGAGCAGTACTTC. This gives the protein CASSEGSGGEQYF. V and J are TRBV10-1 and TRBJ2-7; D possibly corresponds to TRBD2 (6 bases). Deletions cut 2 bases from V and 6 bases from J, with 11 bases between. The length of the CDR3 is 13 residues. CDR1 and CDR2 (germline): WNHNN, SYGVQD (reference sequence).

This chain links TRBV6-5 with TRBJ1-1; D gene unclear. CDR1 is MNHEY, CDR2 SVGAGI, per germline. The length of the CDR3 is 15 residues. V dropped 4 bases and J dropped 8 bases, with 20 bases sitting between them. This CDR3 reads CASSFSGSAGGEAFF. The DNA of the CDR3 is TGTGCCAGCAGTTTTTCAGGCTCCGCGGGTGGAGAAGCTTTCTTT.